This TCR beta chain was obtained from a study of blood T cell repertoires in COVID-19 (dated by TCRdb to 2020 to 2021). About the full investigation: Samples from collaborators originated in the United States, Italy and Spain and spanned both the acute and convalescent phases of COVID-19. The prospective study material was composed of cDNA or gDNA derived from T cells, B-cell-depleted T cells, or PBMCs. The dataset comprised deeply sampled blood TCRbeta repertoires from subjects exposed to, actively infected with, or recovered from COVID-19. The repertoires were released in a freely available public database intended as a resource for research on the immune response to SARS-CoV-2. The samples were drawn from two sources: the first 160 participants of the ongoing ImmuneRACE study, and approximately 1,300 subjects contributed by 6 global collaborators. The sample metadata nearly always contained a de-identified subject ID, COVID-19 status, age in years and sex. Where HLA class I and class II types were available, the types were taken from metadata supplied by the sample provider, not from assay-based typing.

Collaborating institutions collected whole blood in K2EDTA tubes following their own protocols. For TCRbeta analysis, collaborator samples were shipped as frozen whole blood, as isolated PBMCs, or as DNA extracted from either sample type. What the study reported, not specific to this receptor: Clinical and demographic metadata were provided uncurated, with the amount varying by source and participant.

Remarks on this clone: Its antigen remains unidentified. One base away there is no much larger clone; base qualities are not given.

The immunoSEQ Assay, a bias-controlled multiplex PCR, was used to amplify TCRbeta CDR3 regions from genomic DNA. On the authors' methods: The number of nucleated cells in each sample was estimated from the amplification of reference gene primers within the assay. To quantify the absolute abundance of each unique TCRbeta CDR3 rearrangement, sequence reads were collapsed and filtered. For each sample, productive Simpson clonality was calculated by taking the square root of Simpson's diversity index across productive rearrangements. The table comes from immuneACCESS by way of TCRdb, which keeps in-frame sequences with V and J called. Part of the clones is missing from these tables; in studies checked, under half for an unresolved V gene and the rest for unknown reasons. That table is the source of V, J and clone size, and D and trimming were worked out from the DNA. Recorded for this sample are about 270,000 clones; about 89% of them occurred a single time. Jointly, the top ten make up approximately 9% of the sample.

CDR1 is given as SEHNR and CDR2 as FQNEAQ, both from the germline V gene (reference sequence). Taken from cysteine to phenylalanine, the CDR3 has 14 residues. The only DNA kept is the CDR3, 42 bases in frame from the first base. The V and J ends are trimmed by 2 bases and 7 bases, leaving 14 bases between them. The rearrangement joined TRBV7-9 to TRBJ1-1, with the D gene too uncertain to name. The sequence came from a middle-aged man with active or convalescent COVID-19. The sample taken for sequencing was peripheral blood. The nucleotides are TGTGCCAGCAGCTTACGGGCGGACTCCAATGAAGCTTTCTTT. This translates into CASSLRADSNEAFF.